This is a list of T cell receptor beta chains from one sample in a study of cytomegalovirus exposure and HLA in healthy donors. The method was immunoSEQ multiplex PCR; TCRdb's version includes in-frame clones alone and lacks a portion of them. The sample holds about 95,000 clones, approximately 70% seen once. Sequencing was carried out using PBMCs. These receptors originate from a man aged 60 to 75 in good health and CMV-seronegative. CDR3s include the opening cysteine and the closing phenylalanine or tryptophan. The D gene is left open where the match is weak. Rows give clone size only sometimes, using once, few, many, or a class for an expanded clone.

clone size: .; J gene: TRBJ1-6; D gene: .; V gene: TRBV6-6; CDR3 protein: CASSPSSYNSPLHF; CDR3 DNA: TGTGCCAGCTCTCCCAGCTCCTATAATTCACCCCTCCACTTT
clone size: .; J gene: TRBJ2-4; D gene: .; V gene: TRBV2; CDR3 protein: CASSRDSTIVIAKNIQYF; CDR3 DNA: TGTGCCAGCAGTCGGGACTCTACAATCGTCATAGCCAAAAACATTCAGTACTTC
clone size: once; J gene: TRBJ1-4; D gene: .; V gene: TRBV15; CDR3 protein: CATSRDNGNEKLFF; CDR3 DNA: TGTGCCACCAGCAGAGATAACGGTAATGAAAAACTGTTTTTT
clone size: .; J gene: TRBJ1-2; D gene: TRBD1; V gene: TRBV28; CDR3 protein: CASRLTGGRTYGYTF; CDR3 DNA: TGTGCCAGCAGGCTTACAGGGGGCAGGACCTATGGCTACACCTTC
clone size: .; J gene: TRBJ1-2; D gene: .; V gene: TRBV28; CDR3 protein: CASRNRVEYGYTF; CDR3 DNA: TGTGCCAGCAGAAACAGGGTTGAGTATGGCTACACCTTC
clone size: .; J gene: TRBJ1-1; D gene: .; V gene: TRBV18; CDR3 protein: CASSPRPGMDTEAFF; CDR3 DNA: TGTGCCAGCTCACCACGCCCGGGAATGGACACTGAAGCTTTCTTT
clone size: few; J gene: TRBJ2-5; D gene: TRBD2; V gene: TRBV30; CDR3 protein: CAWGLASRGGAQYF; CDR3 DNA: TGTGCCTGGGGACTAGCCAGCCGGGGAGGGGCCCAGTACTTC
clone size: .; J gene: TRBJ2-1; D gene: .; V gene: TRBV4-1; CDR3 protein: CASSQTPDSGLNEQFF; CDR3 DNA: TGCGCCAGCAGCCAGACCCCGGATAGCGGACTCAATGAGCAGTTCTTC
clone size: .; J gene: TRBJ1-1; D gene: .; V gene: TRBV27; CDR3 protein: CASSPRPGGEAFF; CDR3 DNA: TGTGCCAGCAGTCCAAGGCCCGGGGGTGAAGCTTTCTTT
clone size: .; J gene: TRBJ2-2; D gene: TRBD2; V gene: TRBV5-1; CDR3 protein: CASSWNPSGSANGELFF; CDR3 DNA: TGCGCCAGCAGCTGGAATCCTAGCGGGAGTGCAAACGGGGAGCTGTTTTTT
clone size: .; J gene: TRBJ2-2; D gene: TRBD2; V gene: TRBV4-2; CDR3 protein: CASSQEVASGRNTGELFF; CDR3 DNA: TGTGCCAGCAGCCAAGAAGTGGCTAGCGGGAGAAACACCGGGGAGCTGTTTTTT
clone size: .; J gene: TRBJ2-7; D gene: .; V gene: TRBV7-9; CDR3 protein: CASSRQGLPNYEQYF; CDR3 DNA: TGTGCCAGCAGCCGCCAGGGACTCCCAAACTACGAGCAGTACTTC
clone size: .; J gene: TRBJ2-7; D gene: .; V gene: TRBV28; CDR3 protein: CASSRSGGGNSYEQYF; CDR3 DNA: TGTGCCAGCAGCCGCTCGGGTGGCGGGAATAGCTACGAGCAGTACTTC
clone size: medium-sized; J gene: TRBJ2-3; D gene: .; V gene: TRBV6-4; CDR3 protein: CASSDGRDTDTQYF; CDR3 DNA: TGTGCCAGCAGTGATGGGCGAGACACAGATACGCAGTATTTT
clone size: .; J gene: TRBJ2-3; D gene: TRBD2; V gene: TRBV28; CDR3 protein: CASSPVKAGGRTDTQYF; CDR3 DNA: TGTGCCAGCAGTCCCGTAAAGGCGGGGGGTCGCACAGATACGCAGTATTTT
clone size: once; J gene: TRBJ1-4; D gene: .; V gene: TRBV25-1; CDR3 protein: CASKVERGWSEKLFF; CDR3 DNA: TGTGCCAGCAAAGTAGAAAGGGGATGGAGTGAAAAACTGTTTTTT
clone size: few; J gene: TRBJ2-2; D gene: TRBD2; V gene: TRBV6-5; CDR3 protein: CASSYGRAGELFF; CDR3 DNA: TGTGCCAGCAGTTATGGGAGGGCCGGGGAGCTGTTTTTT
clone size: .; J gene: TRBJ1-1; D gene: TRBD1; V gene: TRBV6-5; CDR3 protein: CATSSDRGRRAFF; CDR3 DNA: TGTGCCACTTCAAGTGACAGGGGGCGGAGAGCTTTCTTT
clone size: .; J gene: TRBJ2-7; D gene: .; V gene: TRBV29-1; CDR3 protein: CSAAGTTSYEQYF; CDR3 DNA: TGCAGCGCTGCCGGGACAACCTCCTACGAGCAGTACTTC
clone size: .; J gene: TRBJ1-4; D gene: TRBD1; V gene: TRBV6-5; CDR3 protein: CASRRDSSNEKLFF; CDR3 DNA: TGTGCCAGCAGGAGGGACAGCTCTAATGAAAAACTGTTTTTT
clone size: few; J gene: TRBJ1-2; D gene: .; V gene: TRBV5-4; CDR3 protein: CASSRLMRSNYGYTF; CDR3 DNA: TGTGCCAGCAGCCGGCTTATGAGGAGCAACTATGGCTACACCTTC
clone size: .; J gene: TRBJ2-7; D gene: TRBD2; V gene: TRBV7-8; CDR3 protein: CASSGTSGGYEAYEQYF; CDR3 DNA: TGTGCCAGCAGCGGGACTAGCGGGGGGTATGAAGCCTACGAGCAGTACTTC
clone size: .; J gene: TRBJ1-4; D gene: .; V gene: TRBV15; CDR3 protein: CATSSGQPTNEKLFF; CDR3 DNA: TGTGCCACCAGCAGCGGACAGCCAACTAATGAAAAACTGTTTTTT
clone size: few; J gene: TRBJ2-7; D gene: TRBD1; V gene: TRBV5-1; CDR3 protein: CASTENGQASREQYF; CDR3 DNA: TGCGCCAGCACCGAAAACGGACAGGCTAGTCGCGAGCAGTACTTC
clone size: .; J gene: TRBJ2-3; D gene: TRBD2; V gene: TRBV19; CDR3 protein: CASSSPSRGGTDTQYF; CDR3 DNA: TGTGCCAGTAGTTCCCCGTCGCGGGGGGGCACAGATACGCAGTATTTT
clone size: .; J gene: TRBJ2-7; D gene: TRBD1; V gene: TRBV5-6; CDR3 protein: CASSPGTGLSSYEQYF; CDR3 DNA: TGTGCCAGCAGCCCGGGGACAGGGCTTAGCTCCTACGAGCAGTACTTC
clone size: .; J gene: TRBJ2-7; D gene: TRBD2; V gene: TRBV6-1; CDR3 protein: CASSESLAGGQEQYF; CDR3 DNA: TGTGCCAGCAGTGAATCTCTAGCGGGAGGGCAAGAGCAGTACTTC
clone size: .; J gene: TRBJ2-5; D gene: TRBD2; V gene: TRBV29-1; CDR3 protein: CSVGTSGARETQYF; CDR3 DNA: TGCAGCGTTGGGACTAGTGGGGCCCGGGAGACCCAGTACTTC
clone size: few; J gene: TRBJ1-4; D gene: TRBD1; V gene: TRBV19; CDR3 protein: CASKYGTGTAFEKLFF; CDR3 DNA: TGTGCCAGTAAATATGGGACCGGGACAGCCTTCGAAAAACTGTTTTTT
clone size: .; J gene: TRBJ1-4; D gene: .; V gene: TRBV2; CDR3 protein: CASSEGGSNEKLFF; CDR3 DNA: TGTGCCAGCAGTGAGGGAGGGTCTAATGAAAAACTGTTTTTT
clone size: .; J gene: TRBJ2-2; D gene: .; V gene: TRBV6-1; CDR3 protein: CASRRGGVDRELFF; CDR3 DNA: TGTGCCAGCAGGAGGGGGGGGGTGGACAGGGAGCTGTTTTTT
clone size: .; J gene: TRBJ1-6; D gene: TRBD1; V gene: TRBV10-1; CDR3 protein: CASSEPGGTVINSPLHF; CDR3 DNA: TGCGCCAGCAGTGAGCCGGGGGGGACAGTGATTAATTCACCCCTCCACTTT
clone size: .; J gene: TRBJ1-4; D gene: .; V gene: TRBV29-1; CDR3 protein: CSAMQTTNEKLFF; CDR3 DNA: TGCAGCGCGATGCAGACAACTAATGAAAAACTGTTTTTT
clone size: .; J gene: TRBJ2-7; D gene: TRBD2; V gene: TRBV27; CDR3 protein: CASSFSGSLGEQYF; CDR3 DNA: TGTGCCAGCAGTTTTAGCGGGAGTTTGGGAGAGCAGTACTTC
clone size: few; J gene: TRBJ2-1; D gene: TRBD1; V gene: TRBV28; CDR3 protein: CASGQPLGTGPKAGEQFF; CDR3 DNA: TGTGCCAGCGGACAGCCCCTCGGGACAGGACCCAAGGCGGGTGAGCAGTTCTTC
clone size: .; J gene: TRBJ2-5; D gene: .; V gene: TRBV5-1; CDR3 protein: CASSLEPGIGETQYF; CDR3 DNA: TGCGCCAGCAGCTTGGAGCCGGGTATAGGAGAGACCCAGTACTTC
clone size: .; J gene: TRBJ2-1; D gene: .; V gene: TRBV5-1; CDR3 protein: CASRQGYEQFF; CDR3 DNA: TGCGCCAGCAGGCAGGGGTACGAGCAGTTCTTC
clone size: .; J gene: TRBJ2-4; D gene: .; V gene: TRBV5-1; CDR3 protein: CASSLVGGKNIQYF; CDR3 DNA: TGCGCCAGCAGCTTGGTCGGCGGTAAAAACATTCAGTACTTC
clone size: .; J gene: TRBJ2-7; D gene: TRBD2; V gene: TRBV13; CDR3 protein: CASSSSQLAGGHEQYF; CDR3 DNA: TGTGCCAGCAGCTCGTCCCAACTAGCGGGAGGACACGAGCAGTACTTC